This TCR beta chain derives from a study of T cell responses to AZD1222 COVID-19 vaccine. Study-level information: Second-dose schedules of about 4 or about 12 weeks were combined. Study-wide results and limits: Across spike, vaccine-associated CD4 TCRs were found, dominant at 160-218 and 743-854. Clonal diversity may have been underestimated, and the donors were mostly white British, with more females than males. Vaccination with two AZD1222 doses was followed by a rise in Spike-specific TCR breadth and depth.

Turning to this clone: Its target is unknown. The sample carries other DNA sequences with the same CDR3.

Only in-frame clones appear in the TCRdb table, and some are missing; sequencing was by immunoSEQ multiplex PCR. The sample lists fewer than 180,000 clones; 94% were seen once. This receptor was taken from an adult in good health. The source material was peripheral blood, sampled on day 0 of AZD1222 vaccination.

CDR3 residues: CASSLDQATDTQYF. As DNA, the CDR3 is TGCGCCAGCAGCTTGGACCAGGCCACAGATACGCAGTATTTT. The genes are TRBV5-1 and TRBJ2-3; no clear D. Germline lookup yields CDR1 SGHRS and CDR2 YFSETQ. V lost 0 bases, J lost 2 bases, and 7 bases lay in between. This CDR3 contains 14 residues.